These T cell receptor beta chains were read from a single sample in a study of metastatic and nonmetastatic thyroid tumors. TCRdb recomputed clones from the PCR reads via MiXCR. In the table there are roughly 8,000 clones, about 25% of which are singletons. Sequences were obtained from adjacent normal tissue. These receptor sequences come from a female donor with papillary thyroid cancer or a benign thyroid nodule (not recorded which). Some clones in this sample may be carry-over from other donors' samples. Both conserved end residues are part of each CDR3. Fields, in order: clone size, J gene, V gene, D gene, CDR3 protein, CDR3 DNA. D genes are given only for firm matches. Size values are once, few and many counts, or a class for expanded clones, and some rows have none.

>medium-sized|TRBJ2-7|TRBV19|.
CASSRVGASYEQYF
TGTGCCAGTAGTAGGGTGGGGGCGAGCTACGAGCAGTACTTC
>.|TRBJ1-3|TRBV12-3/TRBV12-4|.
CASSLFDSQRWGNTIYF
TGTGCCAGCAGTTTATTCGACAGCCAGCGATGGGGAAACACCATATATTTT
>large|TRBJ1-1|TRBV5-1|.
CASSLGSHQAVNTEAFF
TGCGCCAGCAGCTTGGGGTCACATCAGGCGGTGAACACTGAAGCTTTCTTT
>medium-sized|TRBJ1-4|TRBV6-1|.
CASRGAPVSNEKLFF
TGTGCCAGCAGGGGGGCGCCGGTGTCTAATGAAAAACTGTTTTTT
>few|TRBJ1-6|TRBV5-1|TRBD1
CASSLGTGHNSPLHF
TGCGCCAGCAGCTTGGGGACAGGGCATAATTCACCCCTCCACTTT
>.|TRBJ2-7|TRBV6-1|.
CASSAGQGGDEQYF
TGTGCCAGCAGTGCGGGGCAGGGTGGCGACGAGCAGTACTTC
>medium-sized|TRBJ2-2|TRBV18|TRBD2
CASSPPGIAGHTGELFF
TGTGCCAGCTCACCCCCCGGTATAGCGGGGCACACCGGGGAGCTGTTTTTT
>.|TRBJ2-3|TRBV11-1|.
CASRERSTDTQYF
TGTGCCAGCAGAGAGCGGAGCACAGATACGCAGTATTTT
>medium-sized|TRBJ1-2|TRBV27|.
CASSLADKRYGYTF
TGTGCCAGCAGTTTAGCGGACAAAAGATATGGCTACACCTTC
>medium-sized|TRBJ1-1|TRBV3-1|.
CASSPGAAVGAFF
TGTGCCAGCAGCCCCGGGGCGGCCGTTGGGGCTTTCTTT
>.|TRBJ1-5|TRBV27|.
CASSPRQILNQPQHF
TGTGCCAGCAGTCCGAGACAGATTCTCAATCAGCCCCAGCATTTT
>many|TRBJ1-3|TRBV19|.
CASRPDTISGNTIYF
TGTGCCAGTAGACCGGACACCATCTCTGGAAACACCATATATTTT
>.|TRBJ2-1|TRBV2|TRBD2
CASRGARTGTSVNEQFF
TGTGCCAGCAGGGGGGCCCGGACCGGGACTAGTGTCAATGAGCAGTTCTTC
>.|TRBJ1-1|TRBV6-4|TRBD1
CASSYTLHGQGFAEAFF
TGTGCCAGCAGTTACACCCTTCATGGACAGGGGTTTGCTGAAGCTTTCTTT
>.|TRBJ2-7|TRBV6-1|TRBD1
CASTLGQGVYEQYF
TGTGCCAGCACTCTTGGACAGGGGGTCTACGAGCAGTACTTC
>large|TRBJ2-1|TRBV4-1|TRBD1
CASSQADTGVSSNEQFF
TGCGCCAGCAGCCAAGCAGACACAGGGGTTAGTTCGAATGAGCAGTTCTTC
>medium-sized|TRBJ1-1|TRBV12-5|.
CASAKDGTNTEAFF
TGTGCTAGTGCCAAGGACGGGACGAACACTGAAGCTTTCTTT
>.|TRBJ1-2|TRBV28|.
CASSLYSADRRGYTF
TGTGCCAGCAGTTTATACAGCGCAGACCGGCGTGGCTACACCTTC
>many|TRBJ2-3|TRBV5-4|.
CASSSFDSPDTQYF
TGTGCCAGCAGCTCCTTTGACAGTCCAGATACGCAGTATTTT